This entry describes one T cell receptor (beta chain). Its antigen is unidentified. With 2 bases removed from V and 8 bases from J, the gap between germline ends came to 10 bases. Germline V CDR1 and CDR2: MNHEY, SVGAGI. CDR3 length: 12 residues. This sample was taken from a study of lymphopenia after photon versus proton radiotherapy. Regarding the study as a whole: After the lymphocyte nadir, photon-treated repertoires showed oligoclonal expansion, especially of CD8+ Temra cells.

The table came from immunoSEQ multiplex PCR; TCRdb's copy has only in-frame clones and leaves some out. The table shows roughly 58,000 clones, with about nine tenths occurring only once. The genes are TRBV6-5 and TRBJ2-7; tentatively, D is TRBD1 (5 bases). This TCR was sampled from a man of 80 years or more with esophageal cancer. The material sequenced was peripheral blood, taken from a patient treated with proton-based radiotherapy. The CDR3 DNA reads TGTGCCAGCAGTTACAGGCAGGGCAAGCAGTACTTC. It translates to CASSYRQGKQYF.